This is a list of T cell receptor beta chains from one sample in a study of OX40 agonist ivuxolimab in advanced cancers. Measured with immunoSEQ multiplex PCR; TCRdb has only the in-frame clones, and not every one. The sample holds tens of thousands of clones, roughly 85% seen once. Source: CD4+ or CD8+ T cells sorted from blood, taken in a trial of the OX40 agonist ivuxolimab. All receptors come from an adult with an advanced solid tumor such as melanoma, head and neck, liver or kidney cancer. Both conserved end residues are part of each CDR3. The D gene is left open where the match is weak. Not every row has a clone size; where given, it reads once, few, many or a size class.

J gene	V gene	clone size	D gene	CDR3 protein	CDR3 DNA
TRBJ2-3	TRBV2	.	.	CASSDGGGRTDTQYF	TGTGCCAGCAGTGATGGCGGCGGGCGCACAGATACGCAGTATTTT
TRBJ2-2	TRBV30	.	.	CAWNRQVNTGELFF	TGTGCCTGGAATCGCCAAGTCAACACCGGGGAGCTGTTTTTT
TRBJ2-7	TRBV7-9	few	.	CASTRSGSGEQYF	TGTGCCAGCACCCGGAGCGGCTCGGGCGAGCAGTACTTC
TRBJ2-7	TRBV6-5	few	TRBD1	CASRNRDRGRTEYF	TGTGCCAGCAGAAACCGGGACAGGGGGCGCACGGAGTACTTC
TRBJ1-1	TRBV4-2	once	.	CASSQDLRGNTEAFF	TGTGCCAGCAGCCAAGATCTGCGGGGAAACACTGAAGCTTTCTTT
TRBJ1-1	TRBV7-9	.	.	CASSPHLTEAFF	TGTGCCAGCAGCCCTCATCTCACTGAAGCTTTCTTT
TRBJ2-5	TRBV14	.	TRBD2	CASSQVYGTSGKDQETQYF	TGTGCCAGCAGCCAAGTGTACGGGACTAGCGGGAAGGACCAAGAGACCCAGTACTTC
TRBJ2-7	TRBV19	.	.	CASSMEVGTYEQYF	TGTGCCAGTAGTATGGAGGTCGGAACCTACGAGCAGTACTTC
TRBJ1-3	TRBV6-5	.	.	CASSYTDSGNTIYF	TGTGCCAGCAGTTACACGGATTCTGGAAACACCATATATTTT
TRBJ2-1	TRBV30	.	.	CAWSALAEQFF	TGTGCCTGGAGTGCCTTAGCGGAGCAGTTCTTC
TRBJ1-5	TRBV7-9	.	.	CASSHSGQVNRNQPQHF	TGTGCCAGCAGCCACTCGGGGCAGGTGAATCGCAATCAGCCCCAGCATTTT
TRBJ1-1	TRBV2	once	TRBD1	CASSLGQITEAFF	TGTGCCAGCAGCCTGGGACAGATCACTGAAGCTTTCTTT
TRBJ2-1	TRBV5-8	.	.	CASSDRGMSSYNEQFF	TGTGCCAGCAGCGACCGGGGGATGAGCTCCTACAATGAGCAGTTCTTC
TRBJ2-3	TRBV19	.	.	CASSMGRGLTDTQYF	TGTGCCAGTAGTATGGGTCGGGGGCTCACAGATACGCAGTATTTT
TRBJ1-5	TRBV5-1	.	TRBD1	CASSPGTDGAQPQHF	TGCGCCAGCAGCCCCGGGACAGATGGGGCGCAGCCCCAGCATTTT
TRBJ1-1	TRBV10-3	.	.	CAISVQYMNTEAFF	TGTGCCATCAGTGTTCAATACATGAACACTGAAGCTTTCTTT
TRBJ2-1	TRBV6-6	few	.	CASGPSAYNEQFF	TGTGCCAGCGGCCCTAGCGCCTACAATGAGCAGTTCTTC
TRBJ1-3	TRBV7-9	.	.	CASSLFGEAGNTIYF	TGTGCCAGCAGCTTGTTCGGGGAGGCTGGAAACACCATATATTTT
TRBJ2-7	TRBV7-6	once	.	CASSLALGGFEQYF	TGTGCCAGCAGCTTAGCGCTAGGTGGGTTCGAGCAGTACTTC
TRBJ1-1	TRBV27	.	TRBD1	CASSFGRGQDTEAFF	TGTGCCAGCAGTTTCGGCAGGGGGCAAGACACTGAAGCTTTCTTT
TRBJ2-3	TRBV10-1	.	TRBD2	CASSPLGLALTDTQYF	TGCGCCAGCAGTCCCCTGGGACTAGCCCTCACAGATACGCAGTATTTT
TRBJ1-5	TRBV5-8	.	TRBD1	CASGPRQGARQPQHF	TGTGCCAGCGGCCCTAGACAGGGGGCGCGTCAGCCCCAGCATTTT
TRBJ1-3	TRBV10-3	.	.	CATQTASSGNTIYF	TGTGCCACACAGACAGCTTCCTCTGGAAACACCATATATTTT
TRBJ1-5	TRBV19	.	TRBD1	CASSFRQGRVF	TGTGCCAGTAGTTTTAGACAGGGTCGGGTTTTT
TRBJ2-3	TRBV27	.	.	CASSLYRVSDTQYF	TGTGCCAGCAGTTTATACAGGGTTTCAGATACGCAGTATTTT
TRBJ1-4	TRBV5-6	few	TRBD1	CASSSSRQGAGTNEKLFF	TGTGCCAGCAGCTCGTCGAGACAGGGGGCTGGAACTAATGAAAAACTGTTTTTT
TRBJ2-1	TRBV27	.	TRBD2	CASSGLAGDRYNEQFF	TGTGCCAGCAGTGGGTTAGCGGGAGATAGGTACAATGAGCAGTTCTTC
TRBJ2-7	TRBV5-1	.	.	CASRPLAITPYEQYF	TGCGCCAGCAGACCCCTTGCGATAACCCCCTACGAGCAGTACTTC
TRBJ1-4	TRBV5-1	.	TRBD1	CASSLILTGDNEKLFF	TGCGCCAGCAGCTTAATCCTGACAGGGGATAATGAAAAACTGTTTTTT
TRBJ1-1	TRBV5-4	.	.	CASSQVGHKLEAFF	TGTGCCAGCAGCCAGGTGGGACACAAGCTTGAAGCTTTCTTT
TRBJ1-1	TRBV7-3	.	.	CASSLTLSTEAFF	TGTGCCAGCAGCTTAACCCTTTCCACTGAAGCTTTCTTT
TRBJ1-5	TRBV6-5	once	.	CASSYSYRVNQPQHF	TGTGCCAGCAGTTACTCGTACAGGGTAAATCAGCCCCAGCATTTT
TRBJ1-2	TRBV2	.	.	CARQEGGYTF	TGTGCCAGACAGGAAGGTGGCTACACCTTC
TRBJ2-1	TRBV18	.	.	CASGRNYNEQFF	TGTGCCAGCGGAAGGAACTACAATGAGCAGTTCTTC
TRBJ2-2	TRBV6-1	.	TRBD2	CASSELAGDTGELFF	TGTGCCAGCAGTGAACTAGCGGGAGACACCGGGGAGCTGTTTTTT
TRBJ1-2	TRBV6-6	.	TRBD1	CASSPRDRDLYGYTF	TGTGCCAGCAGTCCCCGGGACAGGGATCTATATGGCTACACCTTC